This T cell receptor (beta chain) was profiled in a study of beta chain features in type 1 diabetes. General study points: A PCR bias possibly favoring shorter templates would apply equally to patients and controls. TCRB rearrangement may or may not be influenced by HLA type; here this remained unresolved.

Of the isolated RNA, all was reverse transcribed, and so the sequenced material was expressed TCRB transcripts. A few million reads, on average, came from each naive, central memory and regulatory T cell sample. Generated by immunoSEQ multiplex PCR, the TCRdb table keeps only in-frame clones and is missing some. This table has some 270,000 clones, around an eighth appearing once. Details on this clone: Its antigen is unidentified.

The sample comprised naive CD4+ T cells from blood. The sequence was obtained from a woman in her thirties or forties in good health.

For the CDR3, the DNA is TGTGCCAGCAGCTTCCGGACAGGGGATTATGGCTACACCTTC. The encoded protein is CASSFRTGDYGYTF. V is TRBV11-2 and J is TRBJ1-2; 9 nucleotides match TRBD1. The V segment lost 3 bases and the J segment 5 bases; nucleotides outside the gene matches: 4. Germline V gene data show CDR1 as SGHAT and CDR2 as FQNNGV. The CDR3 is 14 amino acids.